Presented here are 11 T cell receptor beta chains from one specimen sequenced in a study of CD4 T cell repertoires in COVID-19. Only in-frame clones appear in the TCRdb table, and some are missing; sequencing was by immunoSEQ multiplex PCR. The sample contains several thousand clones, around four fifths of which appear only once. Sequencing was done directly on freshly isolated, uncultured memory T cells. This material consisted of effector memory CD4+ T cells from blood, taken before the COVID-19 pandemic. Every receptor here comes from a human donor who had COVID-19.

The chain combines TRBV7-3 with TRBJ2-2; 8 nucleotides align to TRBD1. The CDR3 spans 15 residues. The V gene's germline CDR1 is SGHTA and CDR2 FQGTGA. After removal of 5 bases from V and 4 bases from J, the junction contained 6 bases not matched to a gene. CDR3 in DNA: TGTGCCAGCAGCCCGGGACAGGTTAGCACCGGGGAGCTGTTTTTT. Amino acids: CASSPGQVSTGELFF.

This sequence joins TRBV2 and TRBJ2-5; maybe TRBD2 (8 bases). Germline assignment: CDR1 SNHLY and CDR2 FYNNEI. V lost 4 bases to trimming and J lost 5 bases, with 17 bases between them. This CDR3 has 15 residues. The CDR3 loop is CASSAGGGGGETQYF. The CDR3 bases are TGTGCCAGCAGTGCCGGAGGGGGCGGGGGGGAGACCCAGTACTTC.

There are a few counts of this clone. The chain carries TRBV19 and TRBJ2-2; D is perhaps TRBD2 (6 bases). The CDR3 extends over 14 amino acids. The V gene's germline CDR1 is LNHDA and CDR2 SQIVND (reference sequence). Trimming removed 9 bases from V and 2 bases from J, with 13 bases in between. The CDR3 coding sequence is TGTGCCAGCTCGGGACTCCAAAACACCGGGGAGCTGTTTTTT. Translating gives CASSGLQNTGELFF.

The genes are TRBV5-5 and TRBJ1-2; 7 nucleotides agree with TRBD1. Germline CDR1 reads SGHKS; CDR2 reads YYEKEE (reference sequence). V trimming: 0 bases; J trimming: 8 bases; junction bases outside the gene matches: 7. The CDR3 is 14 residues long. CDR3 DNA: TGTGCCAGCAGCTTGGCCGGGACAGATCTCGGCTACACCTTC. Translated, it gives CASSLAGTDLGYTF.

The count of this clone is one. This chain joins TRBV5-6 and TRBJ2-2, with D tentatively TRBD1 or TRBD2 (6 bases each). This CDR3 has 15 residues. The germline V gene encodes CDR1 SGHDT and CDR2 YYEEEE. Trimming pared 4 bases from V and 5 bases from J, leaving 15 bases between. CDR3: CASSLGGVWTGELFF. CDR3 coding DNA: TGTGCCAGCAGCCTGGGGGGCGTGTGGACCGGGGAGCTGTTTTTT.

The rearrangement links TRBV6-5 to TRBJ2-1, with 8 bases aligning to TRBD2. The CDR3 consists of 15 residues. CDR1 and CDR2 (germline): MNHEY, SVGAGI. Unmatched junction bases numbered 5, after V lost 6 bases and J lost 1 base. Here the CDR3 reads CASRPLAGSYNEQFF. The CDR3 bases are TGTGCCAGCAGACCTCTAGCGGGTTCCTACAATGAGCAGTTCTTC.

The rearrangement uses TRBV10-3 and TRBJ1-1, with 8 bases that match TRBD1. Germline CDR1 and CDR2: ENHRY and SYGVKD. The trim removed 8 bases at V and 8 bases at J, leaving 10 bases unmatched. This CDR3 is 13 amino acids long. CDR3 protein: CAIGAGGEGEAFF. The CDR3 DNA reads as TGTGCCATCGGCGCAGGGGGCGAAGGAGAAGCTTTCTTT.

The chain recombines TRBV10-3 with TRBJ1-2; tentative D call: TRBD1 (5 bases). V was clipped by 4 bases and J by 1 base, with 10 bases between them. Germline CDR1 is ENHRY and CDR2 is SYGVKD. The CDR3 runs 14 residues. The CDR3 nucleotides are TGTGCCATCAGTGGGGTGACAGATAACTATGGCTACACCTTC. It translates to CAISGVTDNYGYTF.

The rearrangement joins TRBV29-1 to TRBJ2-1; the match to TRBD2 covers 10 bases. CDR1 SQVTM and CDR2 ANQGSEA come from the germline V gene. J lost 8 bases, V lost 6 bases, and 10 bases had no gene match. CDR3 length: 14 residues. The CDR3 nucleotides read TGCAGCGTGGATCCGGGACTAGCGAAGGATGAGCAGTTCTTC. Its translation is CSVDPGLAKDEQFF.

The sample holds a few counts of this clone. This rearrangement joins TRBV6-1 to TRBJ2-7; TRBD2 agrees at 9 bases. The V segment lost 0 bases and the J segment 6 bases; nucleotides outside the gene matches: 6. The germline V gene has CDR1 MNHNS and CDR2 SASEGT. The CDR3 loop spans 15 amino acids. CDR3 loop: CASSEARRGGVEQYF. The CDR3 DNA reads TGTGCCAGCAGTGAAGCGCGGCGGGGGGGCGTCGAGCAGTACTTC.

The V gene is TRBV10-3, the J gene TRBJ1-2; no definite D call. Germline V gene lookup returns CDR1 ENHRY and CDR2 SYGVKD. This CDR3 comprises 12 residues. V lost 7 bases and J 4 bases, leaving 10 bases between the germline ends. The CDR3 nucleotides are TGTGCCATCACGGAGACGAGCTATGGCTACACCTTC. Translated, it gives CAITETSYGYTF.